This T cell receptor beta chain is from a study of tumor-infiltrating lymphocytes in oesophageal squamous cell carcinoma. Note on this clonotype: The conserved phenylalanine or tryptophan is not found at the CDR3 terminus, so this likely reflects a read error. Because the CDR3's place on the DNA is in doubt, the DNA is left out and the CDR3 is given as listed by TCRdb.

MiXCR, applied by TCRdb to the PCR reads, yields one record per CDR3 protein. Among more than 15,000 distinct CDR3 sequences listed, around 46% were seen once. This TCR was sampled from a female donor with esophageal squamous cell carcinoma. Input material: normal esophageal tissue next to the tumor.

The CDR3 sequence is CASTDRPYNEQFFGA. V usage is TRBV27 and J usage is TRBJ2-6; the DNA was not used to check the table's D call, TRBD1. The germline V gene encodes CDR1 MNHEY and CDR2 SMNVEV (reference sequence). Ends included, the CDR3 has 15 residues.